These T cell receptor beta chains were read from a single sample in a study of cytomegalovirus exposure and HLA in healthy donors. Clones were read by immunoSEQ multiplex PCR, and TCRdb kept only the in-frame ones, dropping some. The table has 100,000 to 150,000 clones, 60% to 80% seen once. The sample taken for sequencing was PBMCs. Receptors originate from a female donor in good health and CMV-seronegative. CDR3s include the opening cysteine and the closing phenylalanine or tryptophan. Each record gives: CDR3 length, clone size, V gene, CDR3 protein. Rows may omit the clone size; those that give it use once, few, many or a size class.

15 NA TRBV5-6 CASSLYRGLYNEQFF
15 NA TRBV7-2 CASSSAWDSSYEQYF
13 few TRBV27 CASSPGTKETQYF
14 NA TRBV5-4 CASSLLGAQETQYF
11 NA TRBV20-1 CSEQRQETQYF
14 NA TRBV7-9 CAAGAARSGNTIYF
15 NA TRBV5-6 CASSLEMQGDYGYTF
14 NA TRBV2 CASSPTGVGAWGYF
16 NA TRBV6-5 CASSYSTGELNTEAFF
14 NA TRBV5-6 CASKRTADGNTIYF